This T cell receptor (beta chain) was sequenced during a study of HIV-infected children after antiretroviral therapy interruption. Across the study: Recorded EBV and CMV exposure existed for most children.

The TCR library was built from RNA with a 3' RACE protocol and unique molecular identifiers. TCRdb ran MiXCR on the 3' RACE reads and lists one entry per CDR3 protein. The repertoire has around 50,000 distinct CDR3 sequences, 3.5% to 5% of them found once; the top ten carry approximately 0.7%. This CDR3 has 15 amino acids. Trimming removed 5 bases from V and 6 bases from J, with 17 bases in between. Specified treatment: PENTA 11 planned treatment interruption arm or continuous ART arm. J is TRBJ1-5 and V is TRBV12-3 or TRBV12-4; TRBD1 might be the D (6 bases). This TCR derives from a pool of human donors with HIV. This sample comprised CD45RA+ CD4+ T cells from PBMCs, pooled from several time points, obtained from a donor given antiretroviral therapy, either interrupted or continuous. Subset: naive CD4+ CD45RA+ CD45RO- T cells. The CDR3: CASSRGGRGGQPQHF. The CDR3 DNA is TGTGCCAGCAGTCGCGGAGGCAGGGGAGGTCAGCCCCAGCATTTT.